Listed here are 30 T cell receptor beta chains from one sample, sequenced in a study of blood T cell repertoires in COVID-19. Profiled with immunoSEQ multiplex PCR; TCRdb holds only in-frame clones, not every one. The table shows 150,000 to 180,000 clones, with 65% to 85% occurring only once. The material sequenced was peripheral blood. Receptors originate from a woman of 80 years or more with acute or convalescent COVID-19.

In the case of this clone: The sample has other DNA sequences that encode this CDR3 too. The chain couples TRBV6-2 or TRBV6-3 to TRBJ1-2; weak D call: TRBD1 (5 bases). Trimming shortened V by 3 bases and J by 5 bases, and 7 bases separated the two germline ends. In germline, CDR1 is MNHEY, CDR2 SVGEGT. The CDR3 totals 12 residues. The CDR3 protein is CASSYAGYGYTF. The DNA for the CDR3 is TGTGCCAGCAGTTATGCAGGGTATGGCTACACCTTC.

The V call is TRBV7-9, the J call TRBJ1-2; TRBD1 matches 11 bases. Germline V lookup: CDR1 SEHNR, CDR2 FQNEAQ (reference sequence). This CDR3 region has 16 residues. V lost 0 bases to trimming and J lost 12 bases; unmatched junction nucleotides: 12. CDR3 loop: CASSLAPGPGQGVHTF. Written as DNA, the CDR3 is TGTGCCAGCAGCTTAGCGCCGGGGCCGGGACAGGGGGTCCACACCTTC.

This clone has a single count. The chain has TRBV29-1 and TRBJ1-2; 12 bases match TRBD1. The CDR3 is 15 residues long. V dropped 2 bases and J dropped 8; count of bases not matched to a gene: 9. Germline-derived CDR1 and CDR2 are SQVTM and ANQGSEA. The CDR3 sequence is CSVEPWGQGAQGYTF. CDR3 coding DNA: TGCAGCGTTGAACCTTGGGGACAGGGGGCGCAAGGCTACACCTTC.

This rearrangement joins TRBV24-1 to TRBJ2-5; 9 bases are a match to TRBD2. Germline V gene sequence: CDR1 KGHDR, CDR2 SFDVKD. The J segment lost 4 bases and the V segment lost 4 bases, leaving 3 bases of the junction unmatched. This CDR3 spans 14 amino acids. The chain's CDR3 is CATSDPAGGETQYF. The DNA for the CDR3 is TGTGCCACCAGTGACCCAGCGGGGGGAGAGACCCAGTACTTC.

This chain links TRBV11-2 with TRBJ2-7; D is unclear. The V end was cut by 0 bases, the J end by 6 bases, with 6 bases between. The CDR3 spans 12 residues. Per germline, CDR1 SGHAT and CDR2 FQNNGV. The CDR3 sequence is CASSLDVLEQYF. For the CDR3, the DNA is TGTGCCAGCAGCTTAGACGTCCTCGAGCAGTACTTC.

V usage is TRBV7-5 and J usage is TRBJ2-5; the DNA was not compared with TRBD2, the D call given in the table. TRBV7-5 is an annotated pseudogene. The CDR3 is 19 residues long. The CDR3 here is CARSLWEEGQLAGGLWQYF. As DNA, the CDR3 is TGTGCCAGAAGCTTATGGGAAGAGGGTCAACTAGCGGGGGGGTTGTGGCAGTACTTC.

The genes are TRBV21-1 and TRBJ2-5; TRBD1, the D gene given by the table, was not confirmed from the DNA. TRBV21-1 is tagged as a pseudogene. The CDR3 runs 17 residues. For the CDR3, the DNA is TGTGCCAGCAGCAATCTCCCCAGGGACAGACTCCAAGAGACCCAGTACTTC. Translation gives CASSNLPRDRLQETQYF.

This clone occurred once. The genes are TRBV3-1 (or the pseudogene TRBV3-2) and TRBJ1-6, with TRBD1 as a possible D gene (5 bases). This CDR3 has 14 amino acids. Germline CDR1 reads LGHDT; CDR2 reads YNNKEL (reference sequence). The V end lost 4 bases, the J end lost 9 bases, and 13 bases lay between the germline ends. The CDR3: CASSPQVGGSPLHF. CDR3 nucleotides: TGTGCCAGCAGCCCCCAGGTCGGGGGTTCACCCCTCCACTTT.

The V call is TRBV6-5, the J call TRBJ1-2; the D gene is possibly TRBD1 (6 bases). This CDR3 region has 16 residues. CDR1 and CDR2 from the germline V gene are MNHEY and SVGAGI. Trimming removed 2 bases from V and 4 bases from J, with 17 bases in between. In DNA, the CDR3 is TGTGCCAGCAGTTACCACTCGGGGGGCGCGGGCTATGGCTACACCTTC. Its protein product is CASSYHSGGAGYGYTF.

The chain is built from TRBV7-6 and TRBJ2-1, with TRBD2 matching 8 bases. V lost 1 base and J lost 4; bases outside the gene matches: 15. CDR3 length equals 19 residues. Germline V gene data show CDR1 as SGHVS and CDR2 as FNYEAQ. This chain's CDR3 is CASSLEPSSLAGPYNEQFF. The CDR3 DNA reads as TGTGCCAGCAGCTTAGAGCCCTCCTCCCTAGCGGGTCCGTACAATGAGCAGTTCTTC.

V and J are TRBV7-8 and TRBJ2-1; perhaps TRBD2 as D (5 bases). This CDR3 region has 15 residues. The germline V gene encodes CDR1 SGHVS and CDR2 FQNEAQ. V was clipped by 3 bases and J by 3 bases, with 12 bases between them. Here the CDR3 reads CASSFKRSLYNEQFF. The DNA of the CDR3 is TGTGCCAGCAGCTTCAAGCGGAGCCTCTACAATGAGCAGTTCTTC.

V gene TRBV18 combines with J gene TRBJ1-6; 8 bases line up with TRBD1. Unmatched junction bases numbered 2, after V lost 3 bases and J lost 7 bases. The CDR3 extends over 14 amino acids. CDR1 and CDR2 (germline): KGHSH, LQKENI. In nucleotides, the CDR3 is TGTGCCAGCTCACCGGGACAGGCAAATTCACCCCTCCACTTT. Its protein product is CASSPGQANSPLHF.

This clone was seen only a few times. The J gene is TRBJ1-3, the V gene TRBV9; D gene uncertain. The CDR3 consists of 17 residues. V lost 2 bases, J lost 4 bases, and 19 bases lay in between. Germline V gene data show CDR1 as SGDLS and CDR2 as YYNGEE. The CDR3 region is CASSVPGGLDEGNTIYF. CDR3 in DNA: TGTGCCAGCAGCGTCCCGGGTGGACTGGATGAAGGAAACACCATATATTTT.

V gene TRBV30 combines with J gene TRBJ2-3, with 7 bases lining up with TRBD2. Trimming cost V 5 bases and J 1 base; bases outside gene matches: 6. This CDR3 spans 14 amino acids. Germline V CDR1 and CDR2: GTSNPN, SVGIG (reference sequence). DNA of the CDR3: TGTGCCTGGGGAGGCGGGAGCGGCACAGATACGCAGTATTTT. Translating gives CAWGGGSGTDTQYF. Full variable domain (remainder filled in from reference TRBV30 and TRBJ2-3): SQTIHQWPATLVQPVGSPLSLECTVEGTSNPNLYWYRQAAGRGLQLLFYSVGIGQISSEVPQNLSASRPQDRQFILSSKKLLLSDSGFYLCAWGGGSGTDTQYFGPGTRLTVL.

The J gene is TRBJ1-4, the V gene TRBV7-2, with 9 nucleotides matching TRBD1. CDR1 and CDR2 (germline): SGHTA, FQGNSA. V dropped 1 base and J dropped 13; count of bases not matched to a gene: 7. The CDR3 is made up of 14 amino acids. As DNA, the CDR3 is TGTGCCAGCAGCTTAGGGCGGGGACAGGGACGACTGTTTTTT. Amino acid sequence: CASSLGRGQGRLFF. Variable domain in full (rest from reference TRBV7-2 and TRBJ1-4): GAGVSQSPSNKVTEKGKDVELRCDPISGHTALYWYRQSLGQGLEFLIYFQGNSAPDKSGLPSDRFSAERTGGSVSTLTIQRTQQEDSAVYLCASSLGRGQGRLFFGSGTQLSVL.

The J gene is TRBJ1-2, the V gene TRBV3-1 (or the pseudogene TRBV3-2); D is undetermined. Per the germline V gene, CDR1 is LGHDT and CDR2 is YNNKEL (reference sequence). The CDR3 runs to 14 residues. Trimming removed 3 bases from V and 2 bases from J, with 10 bases in between. As DNA, the CDR3 is TGTGCCAGCAGCCACCCTATTTCGAACTATGGCTACACCTTC. Its translation is CASSHPISNYGYTF.

This clone was observed many times. The chain combines TRBV5-1 with TRBJ2-2; possibly TRBD1 for D (5 bases). Germline loops: CDR1 SGHRS, CDR2 YFSETQ. The CDR3 spans 13 residues. V lost 3 bases and J lost 7, with 10 bases in between. CDR3 sequence (DNA): TGCGCCAGCAGCTACCAGGGCAGCGGGGAGCTGTTTTTT. It codes for CASSYQGSGELFF.

The chain joins TRBV5-6 to TRBJ1-1; 7 bases line up with TRBD1. The CDR3 spans 12 residues. V shed 2 bases, J shed 7 bases, and the junction held 2 bases outside the gene matches. Per the germline V gene, CDR1 is SGHDT and CDR2 is YYEEEE. The CDR3 coding sequence is TGTGCCAGCAGCTTAAGGGACAGTGAAGCTTTCTTT. Residues: CASSLRDSEAFF.

This clone was seen more than once but under ten times. V gene TRBV7-3 combines with J gene TRBJ1-1; D remains unclear. The V end lost 0 bases, the J end lost 3 bases, and 11 bases lay between the germline ends. The CDR3 is 15 residues long. Germline CDR1 reads SGHTA; CDR2 reads FQGTGA. The CDR3 protein is CASSLTGGGDTEAFF. The CDR3 region has the DNA TGTGCCAGCAGCTTAACTGGAGGCGGTGACACTGAAGCTTTCTTT.

J is TRBJ1-1 and V is TRBV3-1 (or the pseudogene TRBV3-2), with 9 positions matching TRBD1. CDR3 length equals 14 residues. V lost 3 bases, J lost 4 bases, and 3 bases stayed unmatched. Germline V CDR1 and CDR2: LGHDT, YNNKEL (reference sequence). The CDR3 DNA is TGTGCCAGCAGCCAGGACAGGGGTGGCACTGAAGCTTTCTTT. It encodes CASSQDRGGTEAFF.

The chain is built from TRBV5-1 and TRBJ1-5, with 7 nucleotides matching TRBD1. With V trimmed by 0 bases and J by 5 bases, 5 bases remained unmatched. CDR3 length equals 15 residues. Per the germline V gene, CDR1 is SGHRS and CDR2 is YFSETQ. The CDR3 nucleotides are TGCGCCAGCAGCTTGGGAGGGGGCGCATATCAGCCCCAGCATTTT. Its translation is CASSLGGGAYQPQHF.

The V and J genes are TRBV7-3 and TRBJ2-6, with D perhaps matching TRBD1 (5 bases). This CDR3 region has 17 residues. Germline loops: CDR1 SGHTA, CDR2 FQGTGA. The V gene lost 4 bases and the J gene lost 0 bases, with 13 bases spanning the gap. The CDR3 region has the DNA TGTGCCAGCAGCTCCCCGCAGGGATCCTCTGGGGCCAACGTCCTGACTTTC. It specifies CASSSPQGSSGANVLTF. The full variable domain, completed using reference TRBV7-3 and TRBJ2-6, is GAGVSQTPSNKVTEKGKYVELRCDPISGHTALYWYRQSLGQGPEFLIYFQGTGAADDSGLPNDRFFAVRPEGSVSTLKIQRTERGDSAVYLCASSSPQGSSGANVLTFGAGSRLTVL.

V gene TRBV2 combines with J gene TRBJ1-5, with D perhaps TRBD1 (5 bases). Germline-derived CDR1 and CDR2 are SNHLY and FYNNEI. This CDR3 has 13 amino acids. V was trimmed by 6 bases and J by 0 bases, leaving 6 bases between them. This CDR3 is CASRGDSNQPQHF. The CDR3 coding sequence is TGTGCCAGCAGAGGGGATAGCAATCAGCCCCAGCATTTT.

The chain combines TRBV6-2 or TRBV6-3 with TRBJ2-1; the match to TRBD2 covers 11 bases. The CDR3 extends over 15 amino acids. Trimming removed 6 bases from V and 6 bases from J; junction bases left unmatched: 7. Germline CDR1 and CDR2: MNHEY and SVGEGT. The CDR3 loop is CASSQGTSGINEQFF. DNA for the CDR3: TGTGCCAGCAGCCAAGGGACTAGCGGTATCAATGAGCAGTTCTTC.

The chain uses TRBV5-5 and TRBJ1-4; D perhaps matches TRBD1 (5 bases). The CDR3 loop spans 16 amino acids. Trimming removed 0 bases from V and 0 bases from J, with 9 bases in between. CDR1 is SGHKS, CDR2 YYEKEE, per germline (reference sequence). Here the CDR3 DNA reads TGTGCCAGCAGCTTGGGAGGGACTGCAACTAATGAAAAACTGTTTTTT. It codes for CASSLGGTATNEKLFF. The full variable domain, in which reference TRBV5-5 and TRBJ1-4 provide the parts outside the CDR3, is DAGVTQSPTHLIKTRGQQVTLRCSPISGHKSVSWYQQVLGQGPQFIFQYYEKEERGRGNFPDRFSARQFPNYSSELNVNALLLGDSALYLCASSLGGTATNEKLFFGSGTQLSVL.

The chain recombines TRBV2 with TRBJ2-1; 9 bases line up with TRBD1. CDR1 and CDR2 (germline): SNHLY, FYNNEI. Losses at the gene ends were 4 bases for V and 6 bases for J; bases not matched to a gene: 7. This CDR3 is built from 15 residues. The CDR3 here is CASSVLGQGPNEQFF. In DNA form, the CDR3 reads TGTGCCAGCAGTGTCCTAGGACAGGGGCCCAATGAGCAGTTCTTC.

The CDR3, as DNA: TGTGCCAGCAGCTTTGGGTCGGGAGTCCGAGAGACCCAGTACTTC. This gives the protein CASSFGSGVRETQYF. This sequence joins TRBV3-1 (or the pseudogene TRBV3-2) and TRBJ2-5, with D possibly being TRBD2 (6 bases). Germline values: CDR1 LGHDT, CDR2 YNNKEL (reference sequence). The CDR3 sequence is 15 residues long. With 5 bases removed from V and 4 bases from J, the gap between germline ends came to 17 bases.

The J gene is TRBJ1-6, the V gene TRBV19; D is perhaps TRBD1 (5 bases). The CDR3 has 15 residues. Germline V gene sequence: CDR1 LNHDA, CDR2 SQIVND (reference sequence). V lost 5 bases to trimming and J lost 10 bases, with 18 bases between them. CDR3 in DNA: TGTGCCAGTAGTCCCCGTAGGAGGGGCGACTCACCCCTCCACTTT. Protein: CASSPRRRGDSPLHF.

V is TRBV5-1 and J is TRBJ1-1; 10 nucleotides align to TRBD1. The V and J ends lost 0 bases and 2 bases, in that order; junction bases with no gene match: 1. The CDR3 runs to 15 residues. Germline CDR1 SGHRS, CDR2 YFSETQ. This CDR3 is CASSLGQGANTEAFF. CDR3 DNA sequence: TGCGCCAGCAGCTTGGGACAGGGGGCTAACACTGAAGCTTTCTTT.

The V call is TRBV10-3, the J call TRBJ1-4, with TRBD1 as a possible D gene (5 bases). V lost 0 bases to trimming and J lost 3 bases, with 8 bases between them. Germline loops: CDR1 ENHRY, CDR2 SYGVKD. The CDR3 covers 15 residues. In nucleotides, the CDR3 is TGTGCCATCAGTGAGTCGGGGGGAGCTAATGAAAAACTGTTTTTT. Its protein is CAISESGGANEKLFF.